These 7 T cell receptor beta chains were sequenced from one sample in a study of shared clonotypes between healthy human individuals. Clones were sequenced by immunoSEQ multiplex PCR, and TCRdb holds only the in-frame ones, with some missing. The data contain a few million clones, more than 90% of them singletons. What was sequenced was naive CD4+ T cells sorted from blood. The subset was: CD45RA+ positively selected. These receptors all stem from a man aged 18 to 30 in good health.

V is TRBV19 and J is TRBJ2-1; D possibly corresponds to TRBD2 (6 bases). The length of the CDR3 is 16 residues. V was pared by 4 bases and J by 6 bases, with 19 bases between. Germline lookup yields CDR1 LNHDA and CDR2 SQIVND (reference sequence). The DNA for the CDR3 is TGTGCCAGTAGTACCCCCTGGGGGGAGCGAATCAATGAGCAGTTCTTC. It specifies CASSTPWGERINEQFF. Combining the CDR3 with reference TRBV19 and TRBJ2-1 gives the whole variable domain DGGITQSPKYLFRKEGQNVTLSCEQNLNHDAMYWYRQDPGQGLRLIYYSQIVNDFQKGDIAEGYSVSREKKESFPLTVTSAQKNPTAFYLCASSTPWGERINEQFFGPGTRLTVL.

V gene TRBV30 combines with J gene TRBJ2-3; possible D gene TRBD2, 7 bases. In germline, CDR1 is GTSNPN, CDR2 SVGIG (reference sequence). The germline V and J ends were trimmed by 1 base and 10 bases, with 15 bases remaining between them. The CDR3 loop spans 13 amino acids. DNA for the CDR3: TGTGCCTGGAGTGCAGAGGGGGGGCTATCGCAGTATTTT. It specifies CAWSAEGGLSQYF. The whole variable domain, filled in from reference TRBV30 and TRBJ2-3, reads SQTIHQWPATLVQPVGSPLSLECTVEGTSNPNLYWYRQAAGRGLQLLFYSVGIGQISSEVPQNLSASRPQDRQFILSSKKLLLSDSGFYLCAWSAEGGLSQYFGPGTRLTVL.

This chain joins TRBV27 and TRBJ2-4, with D tentatively TRBD1 (6 bases). CDR1 is MNHEY and CDR2 is SMNVEV in the germline V gene (reference sequence). This CDR3 is built from 14 residues. Trimming pared 7 bases from V and 5 bases from J, leaving 15 bases between. In DNA form, the CDR3 reads TGTGCCAGCATGACCGGGACAACTCAAAACATTCAGTACTTC. Protein sequence: CASMTGTTQNIQYF.

The chain couples TRBV5-6 to TRBJ1-6; 10 bases match TRBD1. Germline-derived CDR1 and CDR2 are SGHDT and YYEEEE. The V and J ends lost 4 bases and 3 bases, in that order; junction bases with no gene match: 7. The CDR3 sequence is 17 residues long. The CDR3 loop is CASSTGTGAIYNSPLHF. The CDR3 DNA sequence: TGTGCCAGCAGCACCGGGACAGGGGCCATCTATAATTCACCCCTCCACTTT. The entire variable domain, with the rest obtained from reference TRBV5-6 and TRBJ1-6, is as follows: DAGVTQSPTHLIKTRGQQVTLRCSPKSGHDTVSWYQQALGQGPQFIFQYYEEEERQRGNFPDRFSGHQFPNYSSELNVNALLLGDSALYLCASSTGTGAIYNSPLHFGNGTRLTVT.

The chain is built from TRBV14 and TRBJ1-4, with TRBD1 as a possible D gene (5 bases). V gave up 0 bases and J gave up 8 bases, with 13 bases separating them. The germline gives CDR1 SGHDN, CDR2 FVKESK. This CDR3 contains 15 residues. CDR3: CASSQESGLGEKLFF. CDR3 DNA sequence: TGTGCCAGCAGCCAAGAGTCGGGGCTTGGGGAAAAACTGTTTTTT.

The chain employs TRBV7-2 and TRBJ1-1; no definite D call. V lost 0 bases to trimming and J lost 0 bases, with 14 bases between them. The germline V gene encodes CDR1 SGHTA and CDR2 FQGNSA. The CDR3 spans 17 residues. CDR3 protein: CASSLAVSRAVNTEAFF. As DNA, the CDR3 is TGTGCCAGCAGCTTAGCGGTGTCAAGGGCCGTGAACACTGAAGCTTTCTTT.

The chain recombines TRBV29-1 with TRBJ2-1; the D is unclear. V shed 5 bases and J shed 1 base, with 15 bases lying between them. This CDR3 has 15 amino acids. Germline values: CDR1 SQVTM, CDR2 ANQGSEA. This chain's CDR3 is CSVSRFLGSYNEQFF. The CDR3 DNA sequence: TGCAGCGTTTCCCGATTTTTAGGATCCTACAATGAGCAGTTCTTC.